In its sample, the clone carrying this TCR beta chain was seen a few times. What it recognizes is unknown. Building of the TCR beta libraries involved iRepertoire HTBI primers and Arm-PCR of CDR3 regions. TCRdb analysed the multiplex PCR reads with MiXCR anew, one entry per CDR3 protein. This table holds fewer than 450,000 distinct CDR3 sequences, approximately 16% found once. Time point noted: newly diagnosed GD, antithyroid drugs for less than 3 months. Making the TCR library involved RNA that had been extracted from PBMCs. This entry is derived from a study of regulatory T cells in long-lasting Graves disease. General study points: Patients with persistent disease showed a bias toward TRBV28, TRBJ1-2 and TRBJ2-5.

The length of the CDR3 is 16 residues. With 1 base clipped from V and 4 bases from J, the junction kept 5 bases outside the gene matches. Per germline, CDR1 SQVTM and CDR2 ANQGSEA. These same data were also listed under a study on T cells in Graves' hyperthyroidism and ophthalmopathy.

The rearrangement links TRBV29-1 to TRBJ2-1, with TRBD2 matching 12 bases. The origin of this receptor is a woman aged 40-49 years with Graves disease. The sample here was peripheral blood mononuclear cells (PBMCs), taken at new diagnosis, from a patient treated with antithyroid drugs. The CDR3 loop is CSVEAPSGRVYNEQFF. The CDR3 coding sequence is TGCAGCGTTGAAGCCCCTAGCGGGAGGGTGTACAATGAGCAGTTCTTC.